The entry below gives a single TCR beta chain sequence along with its context. The antigen remains unidentified. The sample is drawn from a study of identical twins. General observations from the study: Invariant cells of the MAIT and iNKT types might have partly distorted the zero-insertion analyses. There were fewer insertions in abundant cord blood beta clonotypes, but memory repertoires showed no such pattern. Findings came from cross-sectional statistics, without long-term follow-up of donors. Twin pairs' shared out-of-frame alpha sequences were enriched in low generation probability.

MiXCR was run by TCRdb on the 5' RACE reads, yielding one entry per CDR3 protein. The sample carries around 680,000 distinct CDR3 sequences, over 8.5% recorded once. V gave up 1 base and J gave up 0 bases, with 12 bases separating them. The CDR3 totals 17 residues. Germline CDR1 is SGHTA and CDR2 is FQGNSA. These data were likewise used in another study, on yellow fever vaccine responses in identical twins.

Sequencing was performed on PBMCs. The receptor was isolated from a woman younger than 35 in good health. This chain joins TRBV7-2 and TRBJ2-2; D remains ambiguous. The CDR3 sequence: CASSLVVGPPNTGELFF. Written as DNA, the CDR3 is TGTGCCAGCAGCTTAGTGGTAGGACCCCCGAACACCGGGGAGCTGTTTTTT.